This T cell receptor beta chain was captured in a study of blood T cell repertoires in COVID-19. The wider study: Researchers got acute and convalescent COVID-19 samples from the United States, Italy and Spain. T cells, B-cell-depleted T cells, or PBMCs supplied cDNA or gDNA.

Source study methods: Nucleated cell number was recorded as an estimate derived from reference gene primer amplification. Here immunoSEQ multiplex PCR was the method, and the copy in TCRdb shows in-frame clones only, minus some. D and trimming were read from the DNA, whereas the V and J calls and clone size are those reported in that table. Altogether 200,000 to 300,000 clones are present, over 80% being singletons, with the ten largest covering around 30%. The CDR3 is 16 residues long. J lost 4 bases, V lost 8 bases, and 8 bases had no gene match. The germline CDR1 and CDR2 sequences are MNHEY and SMNVEV (reference sequence).

V usage is TRBV27 and J usage is TRBJ2-1, with 13 bases lining up with TRBD2. The source of this sequence is a man in his forties with acute or convalescent COVID-19. Specimen: peripheral blood. The CDR3 DNA sequence: TGTGCCAGCTCTATAACTAGCGGGAGGGTTTACAATGAGCAGTTCTTC. Protein sequence: CASSITSGRVYNEQFF.